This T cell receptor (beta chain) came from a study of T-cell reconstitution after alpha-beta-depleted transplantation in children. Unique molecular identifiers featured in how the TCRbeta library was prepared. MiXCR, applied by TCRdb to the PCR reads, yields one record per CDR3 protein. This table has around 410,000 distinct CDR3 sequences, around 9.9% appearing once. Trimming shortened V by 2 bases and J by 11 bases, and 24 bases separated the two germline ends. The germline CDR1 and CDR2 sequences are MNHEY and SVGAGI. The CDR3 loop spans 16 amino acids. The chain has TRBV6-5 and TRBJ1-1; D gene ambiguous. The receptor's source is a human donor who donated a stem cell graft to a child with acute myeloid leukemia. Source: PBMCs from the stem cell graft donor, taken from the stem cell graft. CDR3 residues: CASSYRPLDLSFGAFF. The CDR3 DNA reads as TGTGCCAGCAGTTACAGGCCCCTCGATTTAAGTTTCGGGGCTTTCTTT.